Listed below are T cell receptor beta chains from one sample, sequenced in a study of T cell responses to AZD1222 COVID-19 vaccine. Data came from immunoSEQ multiplex PCR; TCRdb stores just in-frame clones and leaves some out. The sample has approximately 190,000 clones, 94% seen once; the top ten hold about 9.3%. Sequencing was performed on peripheral blood, taken on day 0 of AZD1222 vaccination. The source of these receptors is an adult in good health. Each CDR3 is given with its conserved first and last residue. Fields, in order: CDR3 length, clone size, J gene, V gene, D gene, CDR3 protein, CDR3 DNA. The D gene is left open where the match is weak. A clone size is listed for some rows: how often the clone was seen (once, few, many), or a class if it is expanded.

19 | - | TRBJ2-2 | TRBV2 | TRBD2 | CASSETPPLAGGPNGELFF | TGTGCCAGCAGTGAAACCCCCCCACTAGCGGGAGGGCCGAACGGGGAGCTGTTTTTT
15 | - | TRBJ1-2 | TRBV18 | - | CASSQKGDPNYGYTF | TGTGCCAGCTCCCAGAAGGGGGACCCTAACTATGGCTACACCTTC
18 | - | TRBJ1-2 | TRBV7-3 | TRBD1 | CASSLIPAAGGEDYGYTF | TGTGCCAGCAGCTTAATCCCCGCTGCAGGGGGTGAGGACTATGGCTACACCTTC
16 | - | TRBJ1-2 | TRBV28 | TRBD1 | CASTHRPKTGGGGYTF | TGTGCCAGCACCCACCGACCTAAGACAGGGGGAGGTGGCTACACCTTC
21 | - | TRBJ2-6 | TRBV2 | TRBD2 | CASSNSAGVPSPVSGANVLTF | TGTGCCAGCAGTAATTCTGCGGGAGTCCCCAGCCCCGTCTCTGGGGCCAACGTCCTGACTTTC
15 | - | TRBJ1-6 | TRBV4-1 | - | CASSQAGGINSPLHF | TGCGCCAGCAGCCAAGCCGGGGGCATAAATTCACCCCTCCACTTT
15 | - | TRBJ2-3 | TRBV29-1 | TRBD1 | CSVVGGQGGTDTQYF | TGCAGCGTTGTAGGGGGACAGGGTGGCACAGATACGCAGTATTTT
17 | - | TRBJ2-6 | TRBV28 | - | CASSSTRGYSGANVLTF | TGTGCCAGCAGTTCCACCCGAGGTTACTCTGGGGCCAACGTCCTGACTTTC
14 | - | TRBJ2-1 | TRBV2 | TRBD1 | CASSGSDRGYEQFF | TGTGCCAGCAGTGGATCGGACAGGGGATATGAGCAGTTCTTC
16 | - | TRBJ1-1 | TRBV5-4 | - | CASSLERGRSNTEAFF | TGTGCCAGCAGCTTGGAAAGGGGACGGTCGAACACTGAAGCTTTCTTT
14 | - | TRBJ2-7 | TRBV24-1 | - | CATSGPGRGYEQYF | TGTGCCACCAGTGGGCCAGGGCGCGGGTACGAGCAGTACTTC
16 | once | TRBJ2-2 | TRBV9 | - | CASSVVGQLNTGELFF | TGTGCCAGCAGCGTCGTGGGGCAGCTGAACACCGGGGAGCTGTTTTTT
14 | - | TRBJ2-3 | TRBV11-2 | - | CASSLRGGRDTQYF | TGTGCCAGCAGCTTACGTGGGGGGCGGGATACGCAGTATTTT
12 | - | TRBJ1-1 | TRBV3-1/TRBV3-2 | TRBD1 | CASSHGTVEAFF | TGTGCCAGCAGCCATGGGACAGTCGAAGCTTTCTTT
12 | - | TRBJ1-1 | TRBV5-1 | - | CASSVKNTEAFF | TGCGCCAGCAGCGTGAAGAACACTGAAGCTTTCTTT
16 | once | TRBJ1-6 | TRBV27 | - | CASSFGGIPYNSPLHF | TGTGCCAGCAGTTTCGGGGGCATCCCCTATAATTCACCCCTCCACTTT
16 | once | TRBJ2-1 | TRBV27 | TRBD2 | CASSLWVTSGINEQFF | TGTGCCAGCAGTTTATGGGTGACTAGCGGTATTAATGAGCAGTTCTTC
14 | - | TRBJ2-3 | TRBV6-5 | - | CASSYNPSPDTQYF | TGTGCCAGCAGTTATAATCCGAGCCCAGATACGCAGTATTTT
18 | - | TRBJ2-1 | TRBV5-4 | TRBD2 | CASSPPSHLAGAYNEQFF | TGTGCCAGCAGCCCCCCGTCGCATCTGGCGGGAGCTTACAATGAGCAGTTCTTC
13 | - | TRBJ2-5 | TRBV27 | TRBD1 | CASSERTGETQYF | TGTGCCAGCAGTGAAAGGACAGGAGAGACCCAGTACTTC
15 | - | TRBJ2-7 | TRBV19 | - | CASSMSAGARDEQYF | TGTGCCAGTAGTATGTCGGCAGGGGCGCGGGACGAGCAGTACTTC
14 | once | TRBJ1-1 | TRBV5-1 | - | CASSLGGGGTEAFF | TGCGCCAGCAGCTTGGGAGGGGGAGGCACTGAAGCTTTCTTT
13 | - | TRBJ1-2 | TRBV11-1 | - | CASSLDTIGGYTF | TGTGCCAGCAGCTTAGACACGATTGGTGGCTACACCTTC
12 | few | TRBJ2-7 | TRBV12-3/TRBV12-4 | - | CASSFFRGVTYF | TGTGCCAGCAGTTTTTTCCGGGGAGTGACGTACTTC
14 | once | TRBJ2-7 | TRBV4-2 | - | CASSQGGRPYEQYF | TGTGCCAGCAGCCAAGGCGGACGACCCTACGAGCAGTACTTC
12 | - | TRBJ1-2 | TRBV12-3/TRBV12-4 | - | CASSLRRGGYTF | TGTGCCAGCAGTTTAAGGCGTGGAGGCTACACCTTC
14 | - | TRBJ1-5 | TRBV28 | - | CASSLARSNQPQHF | TGTGCCAGCAGTTTAGCCCGTAGCAATCAGCCCCAGCATTTT
16 | once | TRBJ2-1 | TRBV6-4 | TRBD2 | CASSETSGGRDNEQFF | TGTGCCAGCAGTGAGACTAGCGGAGGGAGGGACAATGAGCAGTTCTTC
11 | - | TRBJ1-1 | TRBV24-1 | - | CATRWGTEAFF | TGTGCCACCCGATGGGGAACTGAAGCTTTCTTT
15 | - | TRBJ1-1 | TRBV15 | TRBD1 | CATSRDLTGYAEAFF | TGTGCCACCAGCAGAGATCTGACAGGGTACGCTGAAGCTTTCTTT
13 | - | TRBJ1-2 | TRBV7-9 | - | CASSQDSPYGYTF | TGTGCCAGCAGCCAGGACAGCCCCTATGGCTACACCTTC
18 | - | TRBJ2-7 | TRBV15 | - | CATSRDARGASSYYEQYF | TGTGCCACCAGCAGAGATGCTCGGGGGGCATCCAGCTACTACGAGCAGTACTTC
18 | once | TRBJ2-3 | TRBV4-3 | TRBD2 | CASSLTSGRAFSTDTQYF | TGCGCCAGCAGCCTCACTAGCGGGAGGGCGTTTAGCACAGATACGCAGTATTTT
14 | - | TRBJ2-7 | TRBV27 | - | CASSGTNVPYEQYF | TGTGCCAGCAGCGGGACGAATGTACCCTACGAGCAGTACTTC
14 | - | TRBJ2-7 | TRBV19 | - | CASSIRGSPNEQYF | TGTGCCAGTAGTATCAGGGGCTCCCCCAACGAGCAGTACTTC
10 | - | TRBJ2-1 | TRBV30 | - | CAWSGREQFF | TGTGCCTGGAGTGGGAGAGAGCAGTTCTTC
13 | - | TRBJ2-1 | TRBV27 | - | CASSLYLDWEQFF | TGTGCCAGCAGTTTATATCTGGATTGGGAGCAGTTCTTC
15 | - | TRBJ1-6 | TRBV7-9 | - | CASSLVQEYNSPLHF | TGTGCCAGCAGCTTAGTACAGGAATATAATTCACCCCTCCACTTT
12 | - | TRBJ1-2 | TRBV6-5 | - | CASSYSGGGYTF | TGTGCCAGCAGTTACTCGGGGGGCGGCTACACCTTC
13 | few | TRBJ2-2 | TRBV19 | - | CATDRGSTGELFF | TGTGCCACTGATCGGGGAAGCACCGGGGAGCTGTTTTTT
15 | - | TRBJ2-4 | TRBV3-1/TRBV3-2 | TRBD1 | CASSLKGTGENIQYF | TGTGCCAGCAGCCTAAAAGGGACAGGGGAAAACATTCAGTACTTC
15 | - | TRBJ2-7 | TRBV5-1 | TRBD2 | CASSWTSGSEYEQYF | TGCGCCAGCAGCTGGACTAGCGGGAGCGAGTACGAGCAGTACTTC